The T cell receptor beta chain described here comes from a study of early T cells in non-severe SARS-CoV-2 infection. Study summary: Chains were not paired, and sequencing was done on bulk RNA from unsorted whole blood. General observations from the study: Using VDJdb, the matching emphasized anti-spike CD8 responses while missing private and CD4 specificities.

In its sample, this clonotype was seen many times. The target antigen is unknown. The protocol attached unique molecular identifiers to individual cDNA molecules. TCRdb re-called the 5' RACE reads with MiXCR, one entry per CDR3 protein. The repertoire includes 70,000 to 85,000 distinct CDR3 sequences, around 10% of them detected once, and less than 3% sits in the top ten. Between the trimmed V and J ends, which lost 5 bases and 4 bases, there was a span of 15 bases. Germline CDR1 reads LNHNV; CDR2 reads YYDKDF (reference sequence). The CDR3 covers 15 residues. The receptor was isolated from an adult who was a healthcare worker with PCR-confirmed SARS-CoV-2 infection or an uninfected control (not recorded which). The chain has TRBV15 and TRBJ1-5, with TRBD1 as a possible D gene (6 bases). The material sequenced was whole blood. CDR3 residues: CATSPSAGVNQPQHF. CDR3 in DNA: TGTGCCACCAGCCCCTCCGCAGGGGTTAATCAGCCCCAGCATTTT.